Here is one T cell receptor beta chain with its context. This specimen belongs to a study of graft-versus-host responses after intestinal transplantation. Only in-frame clones appear in the TCRdb table, and some are missing; sequencing was by immunoSEQ multiplex PCR. The table lists tens of thousands of clones, more than 75% of them singletons. CDR1 is MDHEN, CDR2 SYDVKM, per germline. This CDR3 has 17 residues. J was trimmed by 0 bases and V by 6 bases; bases with no gene match: 7. The chain employs TRBV28 and TRBJ2-2, with TRBD2 matching 10 bases. Sequencing was performed on PBMCs, taken around 120 days after intestinal transplantation. The receptor was derived from a human patient who received an intestinal transplant, so some T cells may come from the graft donor. In DNA, the CDR3 is TGTGCCAGCAGCCTACGGACTAGCGGCCCGAACACCGGGGAGCTGTTTTTT. Translating it yields CASSLRTSGPNTGELFF.